This is a list of T cell receptor beta chains from one sample in a study of response to subunit inactivated influenza vaccine. TCRdb redid the calling of the RT-PCR reads with MiXCR, one entry per CDR3 protein. The data show some 520,000 distinct CDR3 sequences, 16% seen once. This specimen was CD4+ T cells sorted from PBMCs, taken less than 25 months after vaccination. The source is a man aged 50-75 years who received an inactivated influenza vaccine. CDR3s leave out the opening cysteine and the closing phenylalanine or tryptophan.

J gene: TRBJ2-2; V gene: TRBV5-1; CDR3 protein: ASSLAPSDGAGELF
J gene: TRBJ2-1; V gene: TRBV11-2; CDR3 protein: ASSLRGDNSYNEQF
J gene: TRBJ1-5; V gene: TRBV5-1; CDR3 protein: ASSSDGVSNQPQH
J gene: TRBJ2-1; V gene: TRBV20-1; CDR3 protein: SAVKAGYNEQF
J gene: TRBJ2-7; V gene: TRBV7-8; CDR3 protein: ASSLQEEGFQY
J gene: TRBJ2-2; V gene: TRBV20-1; CDR3 protein: SASGTGAIHTGELF
J gene: TRBJ2-5; V gene: TRBV20-1; CDR3 protein: SARLAGVETQY
J gene: TRBJ2-5; V gene: TRBV11-1; CDR3 protein: ASSLETSRLETQY
J gene: TRBJ2-5; V gene: TRBV20-1; CDR3 protein: SAGAEREGRETQY
J gene: TRBJ2-1; V gene: TRBV7-2; CDR3 protein: ASSPWTGAEVEQF
J gene: TRBJ2-3; V gene: TRBV20-1; CDR3 protein: SALVATDTQY
J gene: TRBJ2-2; V gene: TRBV7-8; CDR3 protein: ASSWTVGGTGELF
J gene: TRBJ2-3; V gene: TRBV18; CDR3 protein: ASSRGTADTQY
J gene: TRBJ2-3; V gene: TRBV6-2/TRBV6-3; CDR3 protein: ASRGLADFTDTQY
J gene: TRBJ2-7; V gene: TRBV12-3/TRBV12-4; CDR3 protein: ASSRKTAYEQY
J gene: TRBJ1-6; V gene: TRBV27; CDR3 protein: ASRNSGALGTLH
J gene: TRBJ2-5; V gene: TRBV6-5; CDR3 protein: ASSYDLNFPETQY
J gene: TRBJ1-1; V gene: TRBV6-1; CDR3 protein: ASRLIAGGYTEAF
J gene: TRBJ1-2; V gene: TRBV10-3; CDR3 protein: AISESPGFNYGYT
J gene: TRBJ1-2; V gene: TRBV24-1; CDR3 protein: ATSDGYGYT
J gene: TRBJ2-1; V gene: TRBV11-2; CDR3 protein: ASSSFMWASGDNEQF
J gene: TRBJ2-1; V gene: TRBV12-3/TRBV12-4; CDR3 protein: ASSSRTGALGYNEQF
J gene: TRBJ1-1; V gene: TRBV7-2; CDR3 protein: ASSLWQGGSGTEAF
J gene: TRBJ2-3; V gene: TRBV10-3; CDR3 protein: AIRSTDTQY
J gene: TRBJ2-3; V gene: TRBV15; CDR3 protein: ATSRGLAGEADTQY
J gene: TRBJ2-5; V gene: TRBV7-2; CDR3 protein: ASSPRTSGRGETQY